This TCR beta chain was documented in a study of identical twins. This clonotype showed up many times. Its target is not known. TCRdb called the 5' RACE reads again in MiXCR, with one record for every CDR3 protein. The table has roughly 260,000 distinct CDR3 sequences, over 13% seen once. Regarding the study as a whole: Weaker excess twin sharing was observed in beta out-of-frame sequences. Findings came from cross-sectional statistics, without long-term follow-up of donors.

This CDR3 is 11 amino acids long. V was shortened by 6 bases and J by 1 base, with 3 bases between the two germline ends. CDR1 is MNHEY, CDR2 SVGAGI, per germline. The receptor comes from a woman aged 18-29 years in good health. The sample consisted of memory (CD45RO+) T cells sorted from blood. The chain recombines TRBV6-5 with TRBJ1-1; unclear D gene. The CDR3 loop reads CASRTNTEAFF. The CDR3 region has the DNA TGTGCCAGCAGGACGAACACTGAAGCTTTCTTT.